This section outlines one T cell receptor beta chain sequence together with its context. This table comes from immunoSEQ multiplex PCR, and its TCRdb copy is limited to in-frame clones, with some not included. The repertoire consists of fewer than 90,000 clones, with roughly 94% occurring once and the leading ten covering around 0.84%. The data originate from a study of T cell changes during pregnancy in multiple sclerosis. The CDR3 extends over 14 amino acids. Per the germline V gene, CDR1 is SEHNR and CDR2 is FQNEAQ (reference sequence). The V end was cut by 1 base, the J end by 3 bases, with 10 bases between.

J is TRBJ2-7 and V is TRBV7-9, with D possibly TRBD1 on 6 matching bases. The clonotype originates from a female donor with multiple sclerosis, enrolled in a pregnancy study. The sequencing here drew on peripheral blood, taken in the third trimester of pregnancy. The CDR3 protein is CASSLVGDNYEQYF. In DNA form, the CDR3 reads TGTGCCAGCAGCTTAGTAGGGGACAACTACGAGCAGTACTTC.